These 19 T cell receptor beta chains were all obtained from the same sample, sequenced in a study of human T cells and chemical hapten exposure. The time point is: pre-sensitization, week 0. The treatment is: therapeutic diphenylcyclopropenone sensitization with weekly scalp DPC. TCRdb re-called the RACE reads through MiXCR, storing one row per CDR3 protein. The table shows some 400,000 distinct CDR3 sequences, with approximately 5% occurring only once. The source was whole blood, collected in connection with sensitization to the hapten diphenylcyclopropenone (DPC). These receptors were obtained from a woman aged 45-59 years with alopecia areata. Some clones in this sample may be carry-over from other donors' samples.

This clonotype was counted ten times or more. The chain links TRBV2 to TRBJ2-7; tentatively, D is TRBD2 (6 bases). Trimming pared 7 bases from V and 2 bases from J, leaving 15 bases between. CDR3 size: 14 residues. Germline V lookup: CDR1 SNHLY, CDR2 FYNNEI. The CDR3 nucleotides are TGTGCCAGCACCCCGGGACTCCCGACCTACGAGCAGTACTTC. It yields the protein CASTPGLPTYEQYF.

The rearrangement links TRBV20-1 to TRBJ1-1; D gene ambiguous. Trimming cost V 0 bases and J 4 bases, with 12 bases left between them. The CDR3 loop spans 14 amino acids. The germline gives CDR1 DFQATT, CDR2 SNEGSKA (reference sequence). In DNA, the CDR3 is TGCAGTGCTAGAGATTTGGGTTCGGGCACTGAAGCTTTCTTT. It translates to CSARDLGSGTEAFF.

This clonotype was seen at least ten times. DNA of the CDR3: TGTGCCAGCAGCCCTGACAGCCACGAGCAGTACTTC. Translated, it gives CASSPDSHEQYF. This chain joins TRBV2 and TRBJ2-7, with D possibly TRBD1 on 5 matching bases. The CDR3 has 12 amino acids. The V gene's germline CDR1 is SNHLY and CDR2 FYNNEI. Trimming pared 6 bases from V and 5 bases from J, leaving 11 bases between.

This clonotype turned up a few times. This chain connects TRBV2 to TRBJ1-2; possibly TRBD1 for D (5 bases). Germline V CDR1 and CDR2: SNHLY, FYNNEI. The germline V and J ends were trimmed by 7 bases and 0 bases, with 12 bases remaining between them. This CDR3 region has 14 residues. CDR3 in amino acids: CASTGMVANYGYTF. The CDR3, as DNA: TGTGCCAGCACAGGGATGGTGGCTAACTATGGCTACACCTTC.

This clonotype showed up many times. V is TRBV25-1 and J is TRBJ2-7; TRBD1 aligns across 7 bases. Losses at the gene ends were 3 bases for V and 6 bases for J; bases not matched to a gene: 11. The CDR3 has 15 amino acids. Germline CDR1 is MGHDK and CDR2 is SYGVNS. The CDR3 loop reads CASSEPRGQGSEQYF. CDR3 nucleotide sequence: TGTGCCAGCAGTGAGCCGAGGGGGCAAGGGTCCGAGCAGTACTTC.

The rearrangement joins TRBV30 to TRBJ2-7, with TRBD1 identical over 8 bases. Looked up from germline, CDR1 is GTSNPN and CDR2 is SVGIG (reference sequence). Trimming cost V 2 bases and J 0 bases; bases outside gene matches: 6. The CDR3 is made up of 15 amino acids. The CDR3 spells CAWSPGTGLSYEQYF. CDR3 DNA: TGTGCCTGGAGTCCCGGGACAGGCCTCTCCTACGAGCAGTACTTC.

Many counts were recorded for this clonotype. The chain has TRBV12-3 or TRBV12-4 and TRBJ2-1; the D gene is possibly TRBD1 (6 bases). The CDR3 spans 14 residues. V lost 5 bases and J 5 bases, leaving 13 bases between the germline ends. CDR3 loop: CASSLRQVNNEQFF. The DNA of the CDR3 is TGTGCCAGCAGTCTCCGACAGGTCAACAATGAGCAGTTCTTC.

This clonotype has a count of ten or more. The chain recombines TRBV15 with TRBJ1-4, with D perhaps TRBD1 (5 bases). The CDR3 runs to 16 residues. The V end lost 0 bases, the J end lost 5 bases, and 13 bases lay between the germline ends. Germline V lookup: CDR1 LNHNV, CDR2 YYDKDF (reference sequence). The CDR3, as DNA: TGTGCCACCAGCAGAGATACGACGGGGCGGAATGAAAAACTGTTTTTT. Protein: CATSRDTTGRNEKLFF.

This clonotype appeared many times. This sequence joins TRBV10-3 and TRBJ1-5, with TRBD1 matching over 7 bases. Losses at the gene ends were 11 bases for V and 4 bases for J; bases not matched to a gene: 8. The CDR3 runs to 13 residues. CDR1 is ENHRY, CDR2 SYGVKD, per germline. The CDR3: CAASTGKNQPQHF. Here the CDR3 DNA reads TGTGCCGCCTCGACAGGGAAGAATCAGCCCCAGCATTTT.

This clonotype was picked up many times. The gene calls are TRBV5-1 and TRBJ2-7, with TRBD2 matching 9 bases. CDR1 is SGHRS and CDR2 is YFSETQ in the germline V gene. V lost 1 base, J lost 0 bases, and 11 bases stayed unmatched. This CDR3 comprises 18 residues. CDR3 sequence (DNA): TGCGCCAGCAGCTTGAGGGCTGGACTAGCGACGCACTCCTACGAGCAGTACTTC. It translates to CASSLRAGLATHSYEQYF.

This clonotype was detected only a few times. V and J are TRBV7-2 and TRBJ2-1, with D maybe TRBD1 (6 bases). The length of the CDR3 is 16 residues. V lost 1 base and J lost 0, with 10 bases in between. The germline CDR1 and CDR2 sequences are SGHTA and FQGNSA. CDR3 bases: TGTGCCAGCAGCTTAGTCCCCAGGGGCTCCTACAATGAGCAGTTCTTC. Its protein product is CASSLVPRGSYNEQFF.

The chain joins TRBV12-3 or TRBV12-4 to TRBJ2-1; TRBD2 agrees at 10 bases. V gave up 7 bases and J gave up 7 bases; unmatched junction bases: 10. The CDR3 has 15 residues. For the CDR3, the DNA is TGTGCCAGCACCCCGAGCGGGGGGGTGAGTAATGAGCAGTTCTTC. The encoded protein is CASTPSGGVSNEQFF.

The table lists this clonotype with many counts. The chain couples TRBV6-2 or TRBV6-3 to TRBJ2-5; D uncertain. Germline V gene data show CDR1 as MNHEY and CDR2 as SVGEGT. This CDR3 has 13 amino acids. V was pared by 2 bases and J by 3 bases, with 7 bases between. CDR3 sequence reads: CASSYGVEETQYF. DNA of the CDR3: TGTGCCAGCAGTTACGGGGTGGAAGAGACCCAGTACTTC.

This clonotype was counted only a few times. DNA of the CDR3: TGTGCCAGCAGCCGGGGGGGACTAGCGGGAAAAGAGACCCAGTACTTC. Amino acids: CASSRGGLAGKETQYF. V usage is TRBV7-2 and J usage is TRBJ2-5, with 13 bases lining up with TRBD2. Germline V lookup: CDR1 SGHTA, CDR2 FQGNSA. The CDR3 consists of 16 residues. The ends lost 5 bases at V and 3 bases at J; junction bases unmatched: 6.

The table lists this clonotype with many counts. The chain recombines TRBV5-1 with TRBJ1-2, with D unclear. This CDR3 spans 12 amino acids. Germline CDR1 reads SGHRS; CDR2 reads YFSETQ. The V gene lost 1 base and the J gene lost 7 bases, with 8 bases spanning the gap. CDR3 bases: TGCGCCAGCAGCTTGCTGACCATTGGCTACACCTTC. It translates to CASSLLTIGYTF.

The rearrangement uses TRBV6-6 and TRBJ2-3, with 9 nucleotides matching TRBD2. This CDR3 is 16 amino acids long. The junction had 12 bases not matched to a gene; V was cut back by 6 bases and J by 5 bases. Germline-derived CDR1 and CDR2 are MNHNY and SVGAGI (reference sequence). CDR3 coding DNA: TGTGCCAGCAGACGGACGACTAGCGGAGTAGGAGATACGCAGTATTTT. Protein: CASRRTTSGVGDTQYF.

At least ten counts were recorded for this clonotype. V and J are TRBV29-1 and TRBJ1-1, with D uncertain. From germline, CDR1 is SQVTM and CDR2 ANQGSEA. The ends were cut back, 0 bases at V and 2 bases at J, with 4 bases in the middle. The CDR3 loop spans 12 amino acids. The CDR3 here is CSVEDPNTEAFF. The CDR3, as DNA: TGCAGCGTTGAAGATCCCAACACTGAAGCTTTCTTT. Full variable domain (missing parts from reference TRBV29-1 and TRBJ1-1): SAVISQKPSRDICQRGTSLTIQCQVDSQVTMMFWYRQQPGQSLTLIATANQGSEATYESGFVIDKFPISRPNLTFSTLTVSNMSPEDSSIYLCSVEDPNTEAFFGQGTRLTVV.

The rearrangement links TRBV7-9 to TRBJ2-5; 8 nucleotides align to TRBD1. The germline V gene encodes CDR1 SEHNR and CDR2 FQNEAQ (reference sequence). With 3 bases clipped from V and 5 bases from J, the junction kept 8 bases outside the gene matches. The CDR3 is made up of 15 amino acids. CDR3 in DNA: TGTGCCAGCAGCTTGACAGGGGTCGGCGCGGAGACCCAGTACTTC. The encoded protein is CASSLTGVGAETQYF. Full variable domain (remainder filled in from reference TRBV7-9 and TRBJ2-5): DTGVSQNPRHKITKRGQNVTFRCDPISEHNRLYWYRQTLGQGPEFLTYFQNEAQLEKSRLLSDRFSAERPKGSFSTLEIQRTEQGDSAMYLCASSLTGVGAETQYFGPGTRLLVL.

The CDR3 sequence: CASSQDSLKGMNTEAFF. The DNA for the CDR3 is TGTGCCAGCAGCCAGGACAGTTTAAAGGGCATGAACACTGAAGCTTTCTTT. The V call is TRBV7-3, the J call TRBJ1-1; TRBD1 might be the D (6 bases). Germline assignment: CDR1 SGHTA and CDR2 FQGTGA. V was shortened by 5 bases and J by 0 bases, with 19 bases between the two germline ends. The length of the CDR3 is 17 residues.